The 4 T cell receptor beta chains below all came from one sample that was sequenced in a study of CXCR3-negative and CXCR3-positive naive CD8 T cells. Study findings and constraints: Compared with CXCR3-negative naive cells, CXCR3-positive naive cells showed more hydrophobic TRB CDR3s.

The TRB cDNA libraries were prepared by 5' RACE with UMI labels. TCRdb reprocessed the 5' RACE reads and stores each CDR3 protein as one record, lacking DNA. The sample has 50,000 to 65,000 distinct CDR3 sequences. No antigen has been assigned to these receptors. The sequencing input was naive CXCR3+ CD8+ T cells from blood. The subset here: CD45RO-CCR7+CD27+CD95- naive CD8+ T cells expressing CXCR3 (TNR3+). Receptor source: a human donor in good health. Some clones in this sample may be carry-over from other donors' samples.

The V and J genes are TRBV7-3 and TRBJ2-2. Germline assignment: CDR1 SGHTA and CDR2 FQGTGA. This CDR3 contains 14 residues. This CDR3 is CASSFHTNTGELFF.

The chain joins TRBV29-1 to TRBJ2-2; the D gene TCRdb calls, TRBD1, cannot be checked with no DNA. CDR1 and CDR2 from the germline V gene are SQVTM and ANQGSEA. The CDR3 runs 13 residues. Here the CDR3 reads CSVQEGGIGELFF.

The chain uses TRBV4-3 and TRBJ2-7; no DNA is available, so the TRBD2 call from TCRdb remains unchecked. The V gene's germline CDR1 is LGHNA and CDR2 YSLEER. This CDR3 is built from 16 residues. Here the CDR3 reads CASSQDRLAGSYEQYF.

V usage is TRBV28 and J usage is TRBJ2-3. The germline CDR1 and CDR2 sequences are MDHEN and SYDVKM. The CDR3 runs to 15 residues. The CDR3 here is CASSLWSVVTDTQYF.